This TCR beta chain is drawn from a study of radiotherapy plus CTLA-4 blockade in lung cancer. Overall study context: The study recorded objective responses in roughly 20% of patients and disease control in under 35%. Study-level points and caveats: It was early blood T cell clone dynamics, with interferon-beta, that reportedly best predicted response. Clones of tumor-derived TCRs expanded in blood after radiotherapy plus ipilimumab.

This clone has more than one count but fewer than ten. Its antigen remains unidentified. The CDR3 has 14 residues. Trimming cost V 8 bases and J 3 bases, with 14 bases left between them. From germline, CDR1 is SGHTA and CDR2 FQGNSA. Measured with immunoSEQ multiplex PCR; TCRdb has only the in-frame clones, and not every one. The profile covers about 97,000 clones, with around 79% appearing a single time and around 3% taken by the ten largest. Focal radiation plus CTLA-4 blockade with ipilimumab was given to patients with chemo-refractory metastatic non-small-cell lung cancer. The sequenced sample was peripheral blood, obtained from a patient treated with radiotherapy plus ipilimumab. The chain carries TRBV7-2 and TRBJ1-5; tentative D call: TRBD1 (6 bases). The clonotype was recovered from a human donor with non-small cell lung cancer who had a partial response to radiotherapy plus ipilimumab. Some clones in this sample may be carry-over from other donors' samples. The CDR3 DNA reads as TGTGCCAGCGGTCGACCAGGGGTCAATCAGCCCCAGCATTTT. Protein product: CASGRPGVNQPQHF.